This T cell receptor beta chain originates from a study of type 1 regulatory T cells. As for the study in general: This in vitro CD4 product, T-allo10, is enriched for Tr1 cells and alloantigen-specific.

The CDR3 is 14 residues long. Germline assignment: CDR1 SGHRS and CDR2 YFSETQ. V was cut by 0 bases and J by 2 bases, with 8 bases left in between. MiXCR was run by TCRdb on the reads, yielding one entry per CDR3 protein. The sample contains fewer than 75,000 distinct CDR3 sequences, roughly 50% of which appear only once. This clonotype was seen only a few times. The antigen is undetermined. General observations from the study: Tr1 cells had a more restricted TCR repertoire than non-Tr1 cells.

This chain joins TRBV5-1 and TRBJ1-1; D ambiguous. Sequencing used cultured non-Tr1 T cells, either the whole culture or a sorted T cell fraction (not recorded which). The source of this sequence is a human donor in good health. CDR3 bases: TGCGCCAGCAGCTTGGGACCCTCTAACACTGAAGCTTTCTTT. This encodes CASSLGPSNTEAFF.